This T cell receptor beta chain was identified during a study of CD8+ T cells in alopecia areata. Study-wide background: Those patients who were treated received oral tofacitinib, which was given at 5 to 10 mg twice daily for moderate-to-severe alopecia areata. Findings and caveats of the study: Among patients, TCR sharing was less clear than in mice, a difference possibly due in part to HLA diversity in the patient population. Tofacitinib did not eliminate many expanded lesional clones from scalp or blood. Whether baseline CD8+ expansion is linked to response remains uncertain, given a single nonresponder.

Sequencing used cDNA as its template, made by extracting RNA and reverse transcribing it. Using immunoSEQ multiplex PCR, the repertoire was profiled, and TCRdb retains in-frame clones only, with some absent. The data hold approximately 210,000 clones, with approximately 56% observed a single time. The CDR3 extends over 16 amino acids. Trimming cost V 4 bases and J 2 bases, with 19 bases left between them. CDR1 is SGHNT and CDR2 is YYREEE in the germline V gene (reference sequence). In regard to this clone: Its antigen is as yet unknown.

Treatment here: oral pan-JAK inhibitor, 5-10 mg twice daily. The origin of this receptor is a human donor with alopecia areata. Sequenced material: CD4+ T cells sorted from blood, taken at week 4, from a patient treated with tofacitinib. The chain joins TRBV5-4 to TRBJ2-7; maybe TRBD2 (6 bases). CDR3 residues: CASSPGTPEVPYEQYF. Here the CDR3 DNA reads TGTGCCAGCAGCCCCGGGACTCCGGAGGTCCCCTACGAGCAGTACTTC.